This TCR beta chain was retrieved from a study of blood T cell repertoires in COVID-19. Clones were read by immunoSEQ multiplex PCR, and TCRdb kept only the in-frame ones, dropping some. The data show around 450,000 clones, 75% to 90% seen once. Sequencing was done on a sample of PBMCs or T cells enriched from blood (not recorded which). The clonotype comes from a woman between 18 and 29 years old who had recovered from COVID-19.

The CDR3 nucleotides are TGTGCCATCCAAGCGGGCTTTGAAGGCTACACCTTC. Its protein is CAIQAGFEGYTF. V and J are TRBV28 and TRBJ1-2; D not certain. CDR1 is MDHEN and CDR2 is SYDVKM in the germline V gene. The CDR3 is 12 amino acids. The germline V and J ends were trimmed by 10 bases and 8 bases, with 17 bases remaining between them.